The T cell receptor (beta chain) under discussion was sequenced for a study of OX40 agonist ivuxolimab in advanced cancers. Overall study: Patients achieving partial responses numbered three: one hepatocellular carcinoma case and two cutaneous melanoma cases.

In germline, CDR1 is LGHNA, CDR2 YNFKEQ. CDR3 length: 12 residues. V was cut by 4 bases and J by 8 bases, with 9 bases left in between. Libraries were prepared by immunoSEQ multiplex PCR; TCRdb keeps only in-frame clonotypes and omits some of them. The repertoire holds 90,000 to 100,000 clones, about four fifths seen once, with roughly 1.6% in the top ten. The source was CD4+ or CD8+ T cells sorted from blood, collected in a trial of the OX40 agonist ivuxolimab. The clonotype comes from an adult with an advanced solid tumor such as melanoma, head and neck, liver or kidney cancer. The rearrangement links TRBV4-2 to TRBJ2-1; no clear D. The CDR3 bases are TGTGCCAGCAGCCCAGGTAGGGATGAGCAGTTCTTC. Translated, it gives CASSPGRDEQFF.